This TCR beta chain was recorded in a study of cytomegalovirus exposure and HLA in healthy donors. Study findings and constraints: There were reportedly fewer N-insertions in an Asian-associated ancestry cluster than the approximately 700-donor mean, in a later analysis. Some highly shared sequence variants likely arose as a pipeline artifact.

CDR1 and CDR2 from the germline V gene are SGHAT and FQNNGV. V was shortened by 4 bases and J by 1 base, with 11 bases between the two germline ends. This CDR3 spans 15 amino acids. 13 Jbeta primers and 60 Vbeta primers were used for the PCR. TCRdb's copy holds only in-frame clones and misses some; the assay was immunoSEQ multiplex PCR. The table lists 95,000 to 110,000 clones, more than 75% of them singletons. Comments on this clone: Its cognate antigen is unknown.

Material: PBMCs. The rearrangement uses TRBV11-2 and TRBJ1-5; D perhaps matches TRBD1 (6 bases). The receptor was isolated from a woman aged 18-35 years in good health and CMV-seropositive. CDR3 sequence: CASSSAGASNQPQHF. The CDR3 DNA reads as TGTGCCAGCAGCTCCGCAGGGGCAAGCAATCAGCCCCAGCATTTT.